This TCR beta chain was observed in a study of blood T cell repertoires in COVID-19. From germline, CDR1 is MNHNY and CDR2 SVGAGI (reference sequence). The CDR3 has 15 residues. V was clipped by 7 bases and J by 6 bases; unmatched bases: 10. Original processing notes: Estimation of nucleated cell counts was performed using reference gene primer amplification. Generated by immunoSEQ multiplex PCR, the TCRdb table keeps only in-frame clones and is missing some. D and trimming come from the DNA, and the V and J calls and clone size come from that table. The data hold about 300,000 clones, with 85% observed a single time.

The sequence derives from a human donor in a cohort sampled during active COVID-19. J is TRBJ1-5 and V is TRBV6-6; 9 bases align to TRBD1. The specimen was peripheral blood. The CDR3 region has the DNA TGTGCCAGCACCCCGGGACAGGGAGGAACTCAGCCCCAGCATTTT. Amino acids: CASTPGQGGTQPQHF.